This T cell receptor beta chain was sequenced for a study of graft-versus-host responses after intestinal transplantation. Study outcomes and limitations: Recipient-marrow GvH clones were detected, some having first appeared in ileum or blood.

The method was immunoSEQ multiplex PCR; TCRdb's version includes in-frame clones alone and lacks a portion of them. The sample shows under 100,000 clones, 90% to 95% of them seen only once. To note about this clone: Its antigen is not identified.

The V gene's germline CDR1 is LNHDA and CDR2 SQIVND (reference sequence). The length of the CDR3 is 14 residues. The V and J ends lost 2 bases and 1 base, in that order; junction bases with no gene match: 2. The receptor comes from a human donor who was the organ donor for an intestinal transplant. The chain has TRBV19 and TRBJ2-7, with 7 bases that match TRBD1. Source: unstimulated CD8+ T cells sorted from spleen or lymph node cells, taken before transplant. This chain's CDR3 is CASSIRTGSYEQYF. DNA of the CDR3: TGTGCCAGTAGTATACGGACAGGTTCCTACGAGCAGTACTTC.